This T cell receptor (beta chain) originates from a study of shared clonotypes between healthy human individuals. Germline V gene sequence: CDR1 SNHLY, CDR2 FYNNEI. The CDR3 consists of 15 residues. Trimming took 4 bases from V and 3 from J, leaving 16 bases between them. Naive CD8 cells, CD45RO-negative and positively selected for CCR7, excluded terminally differentiated effector memory CD45RA+ cells. TCRdb keeps only in-frame clones here, not all; method: immunoSEQ multiplex PCR. The data contain roughly 2,000,000 clones, around 96% of them singletons. The source of this sequence is a man aged 18 to 29 in good health. V usage is TRBV2 and J usage is TRBJ2-7; no clear D. Material for sequencing was naive CD8+ T cells sorted from blood. The CDR3 region is CASSGLVGFLYEQYF. The CDR3 coding sequence is TGTGCCAGCAGTGGGTTGGTGGGGTTTCTCTACGAGCAGTACTTC.